The sequence of this T cell receptor (beta chain) was determined in a study of T cell repertoires in cytomegalovirus infection. Study-wide context: Matching HLA type, along with CMV infection, was indicated by public TCR beta signatures.

TCRdb reprocessed the reads via MiXCR and lists one record per CDR3 protein. The profile covers about 900,000 distinct CDR3 sequences, with roughly 30% appearing a single time and 10% to 15% taken by the ten largest. Study outcomes and limitations: Frequencies of public TCR beta families were cumulated, and this identified carriers of CMV plus the relevant HLA.

The CDR3 totals 14 residues. V lost 5 bases and J 5 bases, leaving 12 bases between the germline ends. The sample holds a few counts of this clonotype. Its antigen is currently unknown. The receptor was isolated from a human donor in good health (CMV status not recorded). Some clones in this sample may be carry-over from other donors' samples. This chain connects TRBV12-3 or TRBV12-4 to TRBJ2-2; D possibly corresponds to TRBD1 (6 bases). The sample consisted of cultured CD8+ T cells from PBMCs, taken from culture after CMV antigen stimulation. The CDR3 protein is CASSIPGETGELFF. The CDR3 DNA sequence: TGTGCCAGCAGTATCCCAGGGGAAACCGGGGAGCTGTTTTTT.